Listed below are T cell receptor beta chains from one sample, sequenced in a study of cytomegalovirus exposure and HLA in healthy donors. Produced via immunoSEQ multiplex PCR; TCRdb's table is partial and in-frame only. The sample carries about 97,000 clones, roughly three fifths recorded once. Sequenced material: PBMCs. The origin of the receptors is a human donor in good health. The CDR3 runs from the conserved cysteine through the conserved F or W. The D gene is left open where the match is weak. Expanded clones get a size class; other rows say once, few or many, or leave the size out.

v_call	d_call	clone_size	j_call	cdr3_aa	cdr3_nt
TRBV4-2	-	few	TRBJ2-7	CASSQGGPSNDYEQYF	TGTGCCAGCAGCCAAGGAGGTCCAAGCAATGACTACGAGCAGTACTTC
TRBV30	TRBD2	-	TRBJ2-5	CAWSSLAGEETQYF	TGTGCCTGGAGTTCACTAGCGGGAGAGGAGACCCAGTACTTC
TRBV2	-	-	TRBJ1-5	CASHSGGNGNQSQHF	TGTGCCAGCCACTCGGGAGGTAACGGCAATCAGTCCCAGCATTTT
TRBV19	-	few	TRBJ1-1	CATTPREVNTEAFF	TGTGCTACTACCCCGAGGGAGGTAAACACTGAAGCTTTCTTT
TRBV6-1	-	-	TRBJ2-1	CASSEALGSYNEQFF	TGTGCCAGCAGTGAAGCGCTCGGTTCCTACAATGAGCAGTTCTTC
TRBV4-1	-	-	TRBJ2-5	CASSHYTSSEAETQYF	TGCGCCAGCAGCCACTACACTAGCTCCGAGGCAGAGACCCAGTACTTC
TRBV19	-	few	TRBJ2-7	CASSIFAGTYEQYF	TGTGCCAGTAGTATATTCGCAGGGACCTACGAGCAGTACTTC
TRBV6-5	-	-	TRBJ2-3	CASSRLQHTDTQYF	TGTGCCAGCAGTCGATTACAGCACACAGATACGCAGTATTTT
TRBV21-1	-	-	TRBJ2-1	CASSKVLKSNEQFF	TGTGCCAGCAGCAAAGTTCTAAAATCCAATGAGCAGTTCTTC
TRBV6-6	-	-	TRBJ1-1	CASSYQGTQTEAFF	TGTGCCAGCAGTTACCAAGGGACTCAAACTGAAGCTTTCTTT
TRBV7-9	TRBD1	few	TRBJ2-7	CASSRDRNYEQYF	TGTGCCAGCAGCCGGGACAGGAATTACGAGCAGTACTTC
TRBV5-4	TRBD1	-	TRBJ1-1	CASSSGGTMNTEAFF	TGTGCCAGCAGCTCAGGGGGGACCATGAACACTGAAGCTTTCTTT
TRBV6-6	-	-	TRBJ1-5	CASSYKGGDNNQPQHF	TGTGCCAGCAGCTACAAGGGGGGGGACAACAATCAGCCCCAGCATTTT
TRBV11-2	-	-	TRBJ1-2	CASSLDRDTNYGYTF	TGTGCCAGCAGCTTAGATCGGGACACTAACTATGGCTACACCTTC
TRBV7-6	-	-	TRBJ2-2	CASSRSGSNTGELFF	TGTGCCAGCAGCCGAAGCGGATCGAACACCGGGGAGCTGTTTTTT
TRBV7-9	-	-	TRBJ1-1	CASSRGPEAFF	TGTGCCAGTTCTAGGGGTCCTGAAGCTTTCTTT
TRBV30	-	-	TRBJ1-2	CAWSPANYGYTF	TGTGCCTGGAGTCCAGCTAACTATGGCTACACCTTC
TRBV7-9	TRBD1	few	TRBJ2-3	CASSLGQGMVTDTQYF	TGTGCCAGCAGCTTGGGACAGGGGATGGTTACAGATACGCAGTATTTT
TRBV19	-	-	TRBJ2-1	CASSVALGADEQFF	TGTGCCAGTAGTGTGGCCCTAGGGGCAGATGAGCAGTTCTTC
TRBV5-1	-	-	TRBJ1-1	CASSVSSDRNTEAFF	TGCGCCAGCAGCGTATCCTCAGACAGGAACACTGAAGCTTTCTTT
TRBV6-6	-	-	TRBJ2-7	CASSFTGMAYEQYF	TGTGCCAGCAGTTTCACAGGGATGGCCTACGAGCAGTACTTC
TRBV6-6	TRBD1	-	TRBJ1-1	CASRDRGITEAFF	TGTGCCAGCAGAGACAGGGGTATCACTGAAGCTTTCTTT
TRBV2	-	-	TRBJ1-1	CASRLGHTEAFF	TGTGCCAGCAGGTTGGGGCACACTGAAGCTTTCTTT
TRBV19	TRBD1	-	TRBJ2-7	CASSYTTGGSSYEQYF	TGTGCCAGTAGCTACACCACAGGGGGATCCTCCTACGAGCAGTACTTC
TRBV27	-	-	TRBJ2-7	CVSGAYEQYF	TGTGTATCCGGAGCCTACGAGCAGTACTTC
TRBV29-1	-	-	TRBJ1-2	CSVGDSLFYGYTF	TGCAGCGTTGGGGACTCCCTCTTCTATGGCTACACCTTC
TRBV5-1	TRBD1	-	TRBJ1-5	CASSLWPQGASNQPQHF	TGCGCCAGCAGCTTGTGGCCACAGGGGGCAAGCAATCAGCCCCAGCATTTT
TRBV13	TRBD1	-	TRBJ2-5	CASSLRGPILETQYF	TGTGCCAGCAGCTTAAGGGGGCCCATTCTGGAGACCCAGTACTTC
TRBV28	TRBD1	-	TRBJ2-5	CASSPYRGGQGGRFMETQYF	TGTGCCAGCAGTCCATACCGGGGAGGACAGGGCGGAAGGTTTATGGAGACCCAGTACTTC
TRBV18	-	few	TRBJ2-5	CASSPHAPGTSGETQYF	TGTGCCAGCTCACCCCATGCACCCGGGACAAGTGGGGAGACCCAGTACTTC
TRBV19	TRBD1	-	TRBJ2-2	CASSTRQGAGELFF	TGTGCCAGTAGTACCCGACAGGGGGCCGGGGAGCTGTTTTTT
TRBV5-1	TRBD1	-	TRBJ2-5	CASSARQGSEETQYF	TGCGCCAGCAGCGCCAGACAGGGTTCGGAGGAGACCCAGTACTTC
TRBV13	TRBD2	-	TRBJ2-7	CASSSYGAGGLSSYEQYF	TGTGCCAGCAGCTCCTACGGTGCGGGGGGGCTAAGCTCCTACGAGCAGTACTTC
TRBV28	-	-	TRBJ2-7	CASSLLEGLTEQYF	TGTGCCAGCAGTTTATTGGAGGGCCTAACCGAGCAGTACTTC
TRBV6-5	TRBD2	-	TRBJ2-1	CASSPLAGGYNEQFF	TGTGCCAGCAGCCCCCTAGCGGGAGGTTACAATGAGCAGTTCTTC
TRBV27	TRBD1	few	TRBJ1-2	CASSRDRGFGDGYTF	TGTGCCAGCAGCCGGGACAGGGGCTTTGGTGATGGCTACACCTTC
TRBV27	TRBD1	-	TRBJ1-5	CASSLGTGGNQPQHF	TGTGCCAGCAGTTTAGGGACAGGGGGAAATCAGCCCCAGCATTTT
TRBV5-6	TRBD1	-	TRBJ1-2	CASSLEGAASYGYTF	TGTGCCAGCAGCTTGGAGGGGGCAGCAAGCTATGGCTACACCTTC
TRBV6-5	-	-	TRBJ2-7	CASSYGQGPGYEQYF	TGTGCCAGCAGTTACGGGCAGGGCCCGGGCTACGAGCAGTACTTC
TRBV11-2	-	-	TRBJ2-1	CASSASSGSSYNEQFF	TGTGCCAGCAGCGCCAGTAGCGGTAGCTCCTACAATGAGCAGTTCTTC
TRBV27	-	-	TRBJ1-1	CASSNRVTEAFF	TGTGCCAGCAGTAACAGGGTCACTGAAGCTTTCTTT
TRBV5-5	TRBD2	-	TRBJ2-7	CASSLGLTYEQYF	TGTGCCAGCAGCCTGGGACTAACCTACGAGCAGTACTTC
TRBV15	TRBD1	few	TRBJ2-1	CATSKGQEGNEQFF	TGTGCCACCAGCAAGGGACAGGAGGGCAATGAGCAGTTCTTC
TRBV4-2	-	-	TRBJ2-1	CASSPPSYNEQFF	TGTGCCAGCAGCCCCCCTAGCTACAATGAGCAGTTCTTC
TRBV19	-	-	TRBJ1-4	CASSIGVTLLATNEKLFF	TGTGCCAGTAGTATAGGAGTTACACTACTTGCAACTAATGAAAAACTGTTTTTT